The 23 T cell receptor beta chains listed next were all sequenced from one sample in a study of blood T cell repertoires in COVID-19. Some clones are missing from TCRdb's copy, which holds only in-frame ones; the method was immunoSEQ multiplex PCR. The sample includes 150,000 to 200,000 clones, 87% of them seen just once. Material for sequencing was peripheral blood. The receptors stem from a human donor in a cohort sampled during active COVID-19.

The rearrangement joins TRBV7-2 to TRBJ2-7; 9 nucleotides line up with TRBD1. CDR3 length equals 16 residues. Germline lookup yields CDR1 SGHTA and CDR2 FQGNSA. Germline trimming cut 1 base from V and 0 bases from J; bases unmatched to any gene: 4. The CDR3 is CASSLVGTGSSYEQYF. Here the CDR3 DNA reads TGTGCCAGCAGCTTAGTAGGGACAGGGAGCTCCTACGAGCAGTACTTC.

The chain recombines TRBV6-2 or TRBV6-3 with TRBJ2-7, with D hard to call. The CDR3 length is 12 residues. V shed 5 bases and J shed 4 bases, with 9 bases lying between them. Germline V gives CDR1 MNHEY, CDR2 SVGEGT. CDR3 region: CASSAPTYEQYF. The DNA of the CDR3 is TGTGCCAGCAGTGCCCCAACTTACGAGCAGTACTTC.

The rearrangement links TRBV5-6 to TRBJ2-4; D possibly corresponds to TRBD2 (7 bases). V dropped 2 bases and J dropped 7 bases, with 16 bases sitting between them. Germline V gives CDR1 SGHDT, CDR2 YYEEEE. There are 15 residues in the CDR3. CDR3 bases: TGTGCCAGCAGCTTAGAGGGGGGGCCCATGAACATTCAGTACTTC. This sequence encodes CASSLEGGPMNIQYF.

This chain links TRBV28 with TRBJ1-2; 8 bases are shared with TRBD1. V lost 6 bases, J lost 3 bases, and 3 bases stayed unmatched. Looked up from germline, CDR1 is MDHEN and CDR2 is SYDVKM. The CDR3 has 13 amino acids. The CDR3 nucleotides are TGTGCCAGCAGCGGACAGGGTTACTATGGCTACACCTTC. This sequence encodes CASSGQGYYGYTF.

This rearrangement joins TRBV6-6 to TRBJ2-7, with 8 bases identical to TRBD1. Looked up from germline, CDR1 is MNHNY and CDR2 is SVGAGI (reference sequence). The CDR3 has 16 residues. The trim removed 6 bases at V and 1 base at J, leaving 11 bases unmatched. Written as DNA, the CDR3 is TGTGCCAGCAGCCACGGGGGACAGGTCCTTTCCTACGAGCAGTACTTC. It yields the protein CASSHGGQVLSYEQYF.

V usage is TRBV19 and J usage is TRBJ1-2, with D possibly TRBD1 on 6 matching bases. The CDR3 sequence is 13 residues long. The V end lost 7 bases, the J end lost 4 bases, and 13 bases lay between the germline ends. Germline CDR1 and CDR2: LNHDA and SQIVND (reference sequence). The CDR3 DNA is TGTGCCAGTACCGCACAGGGTACCTATGGCTACACCTTC. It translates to CASTAQGTYGYTF.

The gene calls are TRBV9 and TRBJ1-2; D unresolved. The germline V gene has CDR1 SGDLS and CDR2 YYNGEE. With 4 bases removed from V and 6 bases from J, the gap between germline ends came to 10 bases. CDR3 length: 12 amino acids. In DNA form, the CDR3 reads TGTGCCAGCAGCCTTCGTAGCGATGGCTACACCTTC. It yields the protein CASSLRSDGYTF.

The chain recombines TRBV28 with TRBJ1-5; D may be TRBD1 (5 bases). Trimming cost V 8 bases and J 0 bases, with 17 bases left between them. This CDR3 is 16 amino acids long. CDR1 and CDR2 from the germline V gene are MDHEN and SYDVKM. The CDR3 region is CASSPRQINSNQPQHF. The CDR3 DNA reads TGTGCCAGCTCCCCCCGACAGATTAATAGCAATCAGCCCCAGCATTTT. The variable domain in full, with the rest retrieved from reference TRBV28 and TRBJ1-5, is DVKVTQSSRYLVKRTGEKVFLECVQDMDHENMFWYRQDPGLGLRLIYFSYDVKMKEKGDIPEGYSVSREKKERFSLILESASTNQTSMYLCASSPRQINSNQPQHFGDGTRLSIL.

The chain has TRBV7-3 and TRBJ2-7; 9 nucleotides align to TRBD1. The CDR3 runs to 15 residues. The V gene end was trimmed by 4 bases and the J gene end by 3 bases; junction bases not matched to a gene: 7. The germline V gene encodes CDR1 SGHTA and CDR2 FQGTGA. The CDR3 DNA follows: TGTGCCAGCAGCTCACAGGGGGCCTCCCACTACGAGCAGTACTTC. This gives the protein CASSSQGASHYEQYF.

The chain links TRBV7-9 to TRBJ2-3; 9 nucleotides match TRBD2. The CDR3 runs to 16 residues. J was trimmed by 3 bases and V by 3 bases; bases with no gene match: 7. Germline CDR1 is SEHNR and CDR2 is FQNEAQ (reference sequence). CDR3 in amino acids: CASSFLASGVTDTQYF. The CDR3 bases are TGTGCCAGCAGCTTCCTTGCTAGCGGGGTGACAGATACGCAGTATTTT. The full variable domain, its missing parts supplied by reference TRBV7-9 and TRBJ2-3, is DTGVSQNPRHKITKRGQNVTFRCDPISEHNRLYWYRQTLGQGPEFLTYFQNEAQLEKSRLLSDRFSAERPKGSFSTLEIQRTEQGDSAMYLCASSFLASGVTDTQYFGPGTRLTVL.

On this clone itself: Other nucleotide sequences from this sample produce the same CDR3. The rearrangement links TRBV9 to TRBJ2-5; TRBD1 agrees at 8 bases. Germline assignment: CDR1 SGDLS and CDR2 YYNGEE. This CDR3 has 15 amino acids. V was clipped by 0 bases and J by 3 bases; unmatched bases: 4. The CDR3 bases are TGTGCCAGCAGCGTAGATCAGGGGGCTAAAGAGACCCAGTACTTC. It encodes CASSVDQGAKETQYF.

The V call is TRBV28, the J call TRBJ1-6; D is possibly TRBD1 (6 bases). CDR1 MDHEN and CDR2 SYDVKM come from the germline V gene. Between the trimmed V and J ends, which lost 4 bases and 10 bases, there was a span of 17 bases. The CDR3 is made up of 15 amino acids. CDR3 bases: TGTGCCAGCAGTTATCCCCAGGGGATGGACTCACCCCTCCACTTT. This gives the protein CASSYPQGMDSPLHF.

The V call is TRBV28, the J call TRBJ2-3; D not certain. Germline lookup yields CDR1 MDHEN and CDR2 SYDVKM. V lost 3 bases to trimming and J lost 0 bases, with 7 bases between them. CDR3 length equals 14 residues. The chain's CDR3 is CASSFETSTDTQYF. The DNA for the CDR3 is TGTGCCAGCAGTTTTGAAACTAGCACAGATACGCAGTATTTT. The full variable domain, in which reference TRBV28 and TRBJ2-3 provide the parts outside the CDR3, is DVKVTQSSRYLVKRTGEKVFLECVQDMDHENMFWYRQDPGLGLRLIYFSYDVKMKEKGDIPEGYSVSREKKERFSLILESASTNQTSMYLCASSFETSTDTQYFGPGTRLTVL.

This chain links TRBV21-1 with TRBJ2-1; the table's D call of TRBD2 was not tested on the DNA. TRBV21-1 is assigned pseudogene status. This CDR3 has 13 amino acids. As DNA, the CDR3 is TGTGCGGGGGGGGAGAGCTCCTACAATGAGCAGTTCTTC. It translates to CAGGESSYNEQFF.

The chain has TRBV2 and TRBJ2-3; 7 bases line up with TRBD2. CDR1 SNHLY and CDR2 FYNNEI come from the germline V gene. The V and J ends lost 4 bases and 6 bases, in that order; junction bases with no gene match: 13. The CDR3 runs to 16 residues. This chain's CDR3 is CASSVIGLDAADTQYF. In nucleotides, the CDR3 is TGTGCCAGCAGTGTTATCGGACTAGACGCCGCGGATACGCAGTATTTT.

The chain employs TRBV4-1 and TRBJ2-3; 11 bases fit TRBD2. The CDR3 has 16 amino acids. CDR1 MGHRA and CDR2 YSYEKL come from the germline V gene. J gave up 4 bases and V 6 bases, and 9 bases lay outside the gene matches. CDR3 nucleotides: TGCGCCAGCAGTTTACTAGGACTAGCGGGTCCAGATACGCAGTATTTT. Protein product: CASSLLGLAGPDTQYF.

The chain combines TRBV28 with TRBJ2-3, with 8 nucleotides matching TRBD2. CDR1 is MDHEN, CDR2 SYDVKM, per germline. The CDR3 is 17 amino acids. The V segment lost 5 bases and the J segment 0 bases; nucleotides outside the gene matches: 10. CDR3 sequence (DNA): TGTGCCAGCAGTGAACCCGCGGGGGGCCCTAGCACAGATACGCAGTATTTT. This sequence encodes CASSEPAGGPSTDTQYF.

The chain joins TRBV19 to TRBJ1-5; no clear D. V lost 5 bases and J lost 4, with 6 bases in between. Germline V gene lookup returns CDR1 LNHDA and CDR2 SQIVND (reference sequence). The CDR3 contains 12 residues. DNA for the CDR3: TGTGCCAGTAGTCCCCTAAATCAGCCCCAGCATTTT. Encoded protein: CASSPLNQPQHF.

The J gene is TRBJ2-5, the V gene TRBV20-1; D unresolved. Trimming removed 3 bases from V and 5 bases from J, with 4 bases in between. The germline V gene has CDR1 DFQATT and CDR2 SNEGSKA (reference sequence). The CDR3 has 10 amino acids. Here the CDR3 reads CSASQETQYF. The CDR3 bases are TGCAGTGCTAGCCAGGAGACCCAGTACTTC.

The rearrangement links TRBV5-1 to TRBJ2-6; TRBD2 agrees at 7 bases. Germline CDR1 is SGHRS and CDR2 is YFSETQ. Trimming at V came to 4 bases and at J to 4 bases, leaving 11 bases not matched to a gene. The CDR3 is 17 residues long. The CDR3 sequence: CASSAPGLRSGANVLTF. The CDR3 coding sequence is TGCGCCAGCAGCGCCCCGGGACTACGGTCCGGGGCCAACGTCCTGACTTTC.

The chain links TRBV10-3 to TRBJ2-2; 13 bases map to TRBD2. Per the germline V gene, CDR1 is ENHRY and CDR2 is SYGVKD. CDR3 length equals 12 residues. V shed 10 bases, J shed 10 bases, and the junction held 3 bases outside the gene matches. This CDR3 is CATTSGGAELFF. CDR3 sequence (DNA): TGTGCCACAACTAGCGGGGGGGCGGAGCTGTTTTTT.

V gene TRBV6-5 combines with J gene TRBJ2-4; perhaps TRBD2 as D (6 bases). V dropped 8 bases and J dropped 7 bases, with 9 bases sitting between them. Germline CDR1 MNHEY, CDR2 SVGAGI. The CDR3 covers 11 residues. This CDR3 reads CASRAGNIQYF. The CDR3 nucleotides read TGTGCCAGCCGGGCGGGGAACATTCAGTACTTC.

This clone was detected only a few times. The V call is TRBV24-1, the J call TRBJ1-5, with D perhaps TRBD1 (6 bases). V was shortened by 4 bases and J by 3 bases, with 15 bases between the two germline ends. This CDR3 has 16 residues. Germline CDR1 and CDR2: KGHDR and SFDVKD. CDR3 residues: CATSDPRGGNNQPQHF. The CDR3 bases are TGTGCCACCAGTGACCCTAGGGGGGGTAACAATCAGCCCCAGCATTTT.